The 24 T cell receptor beta chains listed next were all sequenced from one sample in a study of T cell responses to AZD1222 COVID-19 vaccine. Generated by immunoSEQ multiplex PCR, the TCRdb table keeps only in-frame clones and is missing some. The sample holds about 180,000 clones, about nine tenths seen once. The sequenced sample was peripheral blood, obtained on day 0 of AZD1222 vaccination. The receptors were sampled from an adult in good health.

The rearrangement uses TRBV27 and TRBJ2-7, with D unresolved. The CDR3 contains 13 residues. Trimming stripped 2 bases from V and 4 bases from J, with 9 bases between. Germline V gene sequence: CDR1 MNHEY, CDR2 SMNVEV (reference sequence). This CDR3 reads CASSLLGGYEQYF. Here the CDR3 DNA reads TGTGCCAGCAGTTTACTTGGCGGATACGAGCAGTACTTC.

The CDR3 bases are TGTGCCAGCAGCCTGCAAGCCGCGTACGAGCAGTACTTC. It encodes CASSLQAAYEQYF. The chain carries TRBV7-6 and TRBJ2-7; no definite D call. Germline assignment: CDR1 SGHVS and CDR2 FNYEAQ. Trimming removed 5 bases at V and 4 bases at J, with 12 bases between. The length of the CDR3 is 13 residues.

This clone showed up just once. This sequence joins TRBV4-2 and TRBJ2-3; D ambiguous. The CDR3 has 12 residues. Germline V lookup: CDR1 LGHNA, CDR2 YNFKEQ. Trimming left V 5 bases short and J 6 bases short, with 9 bases between. The CDR3 sequence: CASSTSTDTQYF. Written as DNA, the CDR3 is TGTGCCAGCAGCACATCTACCGATACGCAGTATTTT.

The chain recombines TRBV7-3 with TRBJ2-6, with D possibly called TRBD1 or TRBD2 (6 bases each). V was cut by 4 bases and J by 3 bases, with 13 bases left in between. The germline gives CDR1 SGHTA, CDR2 FQGTGA. The length of the CDR3 is 16 residues. The CDR3 region has the DNA TGTGCCAGCAGCTCGTCGGGGGCGCGTGGGGCCAACGTCCTGACTTTC. This sequence encodes CASSSSGARGANVLTF.

J is TRBJ1-6 and V is TRBV5-6, with D possibly TRBD1 on 5 matching bases. Germline V gene lookup returns CDR1 SGHDT and CDR2 YYEEEE. The CDR3 runs to 14 residues. Trimming pared 5 bases from V and 12 bases from J, leaving 18 bases between. CDR3 sequence reads: CASRHWGRAKPLHF. The CDR3 DNA follows: TGTGCCAGCAGGCATTGGGGCCGGGCGAAACCCCTCCACTTT.

The rearrangement joins TRBV28 to TRBJ1-2; D is uncertain. This CDR3 contains 12 residues. Trimming shortened V by 6 bases and J by 5 bases, and 10 bases separated the two germline ends. CDR1 is MDHEN, CDR2 SYDVKM, per germline. CDR3 sequence reads: CASRTLAYGYTF. CDR3 bases: TGTGCCAGCAGGACACTTGCTTATGGCTACACCTTC.

The rearrangement uses TRBV6-4 and TRBJ2-6, with D unclear. V gave up 2 bases and J gave up 4 bases, with 6 bases separating them. CDR1 and CDR2 from the germline V gene are MRHNA and SNTAGT. The CDR3 length is 14 residues. The CDR3 loop reads CASSDVLGANVLTF. CDR3 DNA: TGTGCCAGCAGTGACGTGTTAGGGGCCAACGTCCTGACTTTC.

This clone has more than one count but fewer than ten. The CDR3 region has the DNA TGTGCCAGCAGCTTGTCGACCCAAGGACGGAAAATCTCTGGAAACACCATATATTTT. Translated, it gives CASSLSTQGRKISGNTIYF. The V and J genes are TRBV7-2 and TRBJ1-3; D call uncertain. Germline values: CDR1 SGHTA, CDR2 FQGNSA. The V and J ends lost 3 bases and 0 bases respectively, with 21 bases between them. This CDR3 contains 19 residues. Supplemented by reference TRBV7-2 and TRBJ1-3, the full variable domain reads GAGVSQSPSNKVTEKGKDVELRCDPISGHTALYWYRQSLGQGLEFLIYFQGNSAPDKSGLPSDRFSAERTGGSVSTLTIQRTQQEDSAVYLCASSLSTQGRKISGNTIYFGEGSWLTVV.

This clone has more than one count but fewer than ten. The chain employs TRBV6-5 and TRBJ1-5, with D possibly TRBD1 on 5 matching bases. The CDR3 consists of 15 residues. The V end was cut by 6 bases, the J end by 10 bases, with 22 bases between. CDR1 and CDR2 from the germline V gene are MNHEY and SVGAGI. DNA of the CDR3: TGTGCCAGCAGGCCCACCCGCAGGGAGTCCCTACCCCAGCATTTT. Translated: CASRPTRRESLPQHF.

The chain combines TRBV12-3 or TRBV12-4 with TRBJ2-2; D not resolved. This CDR3 has 12 residues. The ends were cut back, 6 bases at V and 6 bases at J, with 8 bases in the middle. CDR3 loop: CASSQLPGELFF. CDR3 in DNA: TGTGCCAGCAGCCAGCTCCCCGGGGAGCTGTTTTTT.

The J gene is TRBJ2-3, the V gene TRBV29-1; no clear D gene. The CDR3 is made up of 13 amino acids. V was clipped by 6 bases and J by 1 base, with 11 bases between them. The germline gives CDR1 SQVTM, CDR2 ANQGSEA. The CDR3 protein is CSVTPGGTDTQYF. The CDR3 region has the DNA TGCAGCGTAACACCTGGGGGCACAGATACGCAGTATTTT.

The chain employs TRBV18 and TRBJ2-7, with a possible D match to TRBD2 (5 bases). Trimming took off 4 bases at V and 5 bases at J, with 15 bases between the two ends. Looked up from germline, CDR1 is KGHSH and CDR2 is LQKENI. This CDR3 region has 14 residues. The CDR3 DNA sequence: TGTGCCAGCTCACGGACCCCAGGAGGAAACGAGCAGTACTTC. It codes for CASSRTPGGNEQYF.

The chain couples TRBV7-9 to TRBJ1-2; D unclear. The germline gives CDR1 SEHNR, CDR2 FQNEAQ (reference sequence). The ends were cut back, 5 bases at V and 4 bases at J, with 17 bases in the middle. The CDR3 runs 15 residues. In DNA, the CDR3 is TGTGCCAGCAGCCCCGACGCGGGCATTTCCTATGGCTACACCTTC. Translated: CASSPDAGISYGYTF.

This chain joins TRBV2 and TRBJ2-7, with a tentative D call TRBD2 (6 bases). The V end was cut by 9 bases, the J end by 5 bases, with 23 bases between. Germline CDR1 and CDR2: SNHLY and FYNNEI. The CDR3 totals 15 residues. The CDR3 reads CASLWERASGDEQYF. The CDR3 bases are TGTGCCAGTCTGTGGGAGCGGGCCTCTGGAGACGAGCAGTACTTC.

The chain has TRBV7-2 and TRBJ2-1, with D perhaps matching TRBD1 (5 bases). The V end lost 6 bases, the J end lost 9 bases, and 15 bases lay between the germline ends. CDR3 length: 13 amino acids. CDR1 is SGHTA, CDR2 FQGNSA, per germline. The DNA for the CDR3 is TGTGCCAGCAGTGTGTTGCAGGGCGGTGAGCAGTTCTTC. This codes for CASSVLQGGEQFF.

This clone occurred once. This chain uses TRBV6-5 with TRBJ2-1, with 10 bases that match TRBD2. The junction had 9 bases not matched to a gene; V was cut back by 6 bases and J by 7 bases. The germline gives CDR1 MNHEY, CDR2 SVGAGI. The CDR3 has 15 amino acids. The DNA for the CDR3 is TGTGCCAGCAGCCTTCCTAGCGGGGGAAGGAATGAGCAGTTCTTC. It encodes CASSLPSGGRNEQFF.

The CDR3 loop is CASSPSDRENTEAFF. The CDR3 region has the DNA TGTGCCAGCTCACCCTCGGACAGGGAAAACACTGAAGCTTTCTTT. The chain is built from TRBV18 and TRBJ1-1; 8 positions match TRBD1. The CDR3 covers 15 residues. V lost 3 bases to trimming and J lost 2 bases; unmatched junction nucleotides: 5. CDR1 is KGHSH, CDR2 LQKENI, per germline.

This clone has a single count. The rearrangement joins TRBV5-5 to TRBJ2-2, with 10 bases identical to TRBD1. CDR3 length: 16 residues. Germline assignment: CDR1 SGHKS and CDR2 YYEKEE (reference sequence). Unmatched junction bases numbered 7, after V lost 4 bases and J lost 4 bases. DNA of the CDR3: TGTGCCAGCAGCCGGGGAGGGACAGGGGTCACCGGGGAGCTGTTTTTT. Translating it yields CASSRGGTGVTGELFF.

The chain has TRBV12-2 and TRBJ1-1; TRBD1 was called by the table and not checked on the DNA. TRBV12-2 has pseudogene status. There are 16 residues in the CDR3. The CDR3 DNA reads as TGTGCAAGTCGCTTACCCCGGGACAGGGGTATTGCTGAAGCTTTCTTT. This codes for CASRLPRDRGIAEAFF.

The J gene is TRBJ1-2, the V gene TRBV19; D gene unclear. CDR3 size: 14 residues. Deletions cut 6 bases from V and 8 bases from J, with 19 bases between. CDR1 and CDR2 (germline): LNHDA, SQIVND (reference sequence). In DNA, the CDR3 is TGTGCCAGTAGACACGAAGGAGGCGTCTCAGGCTACACCTTC. It codes for CASRHEGGVSGYTF.

The rearrangement links TRBV13 to TRBJ1-4; D is ambiguous. The V end lost 4 bases, the J end lost 6 bases, and 15 bases lay between the germline ends. This CDR3 contains 15 residues. CDR1 PRHDT and CDR2 FYEKMQ come from the germline V gene (reference sequence). The DNA for the CDR3 is TGTGCCAGCAGCTCCTGGGGTAGGTGGGATGAAAAACTGTTTTTT. Encoded protein: CASSSWGRWDEKLFF.

The chain joins TRBV7-8 to TRBJ1-1; 10 bases agree with TRBD1. The CDR3 length is 12 residues. V trimming: 3 bases; J trimming: 11 bases; junction bases outside the gene matches: 3. The germline V gene encodes CDR1 SGHVS and CDR2 FQNEAQ. CDR3 region: CASSLTGGDAFF. CDR3 nucleotides: TGTGCCAGCAGCTTGACAGGGGGCGACGCTTTCTTT.

The chain joins TRBV19 to TRBJ1-6; 9 bases match TRBD1. V shed 6 bases and J 7 bases; nucleotides not matched to a gene: 1. Germline-derived CDR1 and CDR2 are LNHDA and SQIVND (reference sequence). The CDR3 has 13 amino acids. The DNA of the CDR3 is TGTGCCAGTAGGGGGACAGGGAATTCACCCCTCCACTTT. It codes for CASRGTGNSPLHF.

As for this clone: One end of the junction is discordant with germline, which a read error may explain. The rearrangement uses TRBV7-7 and TRBJ1-3, with 7 bases that match TRBD1. The germline V gene encodes CDR1 SSHAT and CDR2 FNYEAQ (reference sequence). The CDR3 length is 19 residues. The CDR3 sequence is CASSFLGLMDRRRGNTIYF. CDR3 nucleotides: TGTGCTAGCAGCTTCCTGGGACTTATGGACAGGCGACGAGGAAACACCATATATTTT.